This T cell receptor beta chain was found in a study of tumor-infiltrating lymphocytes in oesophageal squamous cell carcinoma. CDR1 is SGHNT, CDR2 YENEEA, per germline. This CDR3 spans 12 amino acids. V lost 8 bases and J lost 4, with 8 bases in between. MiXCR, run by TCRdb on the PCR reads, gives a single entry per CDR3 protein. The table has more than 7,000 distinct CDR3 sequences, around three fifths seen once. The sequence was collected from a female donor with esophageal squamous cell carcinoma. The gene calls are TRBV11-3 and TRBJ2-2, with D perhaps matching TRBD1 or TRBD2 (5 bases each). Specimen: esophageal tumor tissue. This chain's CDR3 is CASEGSTGELFF. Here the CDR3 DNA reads TGTGCCAGCGAGGGGAGCACCGGGGAGCTGTTTTTT.